This TCR beta chain was captured by sequencing in a study of T cells after yellow fever vaccination (dated by TCRdb to 2018 to 2020). At the level of the whole study: The SMART-Seq v4 Ultra Low Input RNA kit was used to prepare libraries from fractions with low cell numbers. To follow T-cell clones before and after primary and booster YFV17D yellow fever vaccination, bulk TCR alpha and beta repertoires were sequenced over time. Blood was collected at multiple timepoints before and after primary and secondary immunization, and bulk PBMC replicates and cell subsets were isolated. Two healthy male donors, one aged 18 to 30 and one aged 30 to 39 years, were included in the cohort.

In its sample, this clonotype was seen many times. What antigen it recognizes has not been identified. The record has no base qualities; no much larger clone is one base away. What the research found in general, with its limitations: The secondary T-cell response was found to be weaker but faster than the primary response, with a peak reached on day 5 rather than on day 15. Only a couple of donors were included in the study, so the extent to which the findings can be generalized is limited. After the booster, most of the clones that had expanded following primary vaccination were detected again (approximately 96% of CD4 and 80% to 90% of CD8), which suggests that memory was broadly maintained. FACS-sorted repertoires could contain abundant contaminating clonotypes from the bulk population, so computational filtering was required. A small share of clonotypes was detected in both CD4 and CD8 compartments, with the overlap likely arising from convergent recombination.

Instrument used: Illumina NovaSeq 6000. Synthesis of TCR cDNA relied on 5'RACE template switching, a step that introduced a universal primer site along with unique molecular identifiers. Priming for cDNA synthesis came from both the TCR alpha and TCR beta constant segments. Libraries were amplified in two PCR steps, with sample barcodes and sequencing adapters added in the second step. Sequencing of libraries was performed on Illumina HiSeq 2500 (2x100 bp) or NovaSeq (2x150 bp). Per the original workflow: Reads were demultiplexed and collapsed into UMI consensus sequences with MIGEC, and V(D)J alignment was performed with MiXCR. Vaccine-responding clonotypes were identified with edgeR using replicate PBMC samples, with FDR below 0.01 and a log2 fold change above 5 up to day 15 being required. CD4 or CD8 identity was assigned to each bulk clonotype according to whether the clonotype was present at higher abundance in the sequenced CD4 repertoire or the sequenced CD8 repertoire. TCRdb reprocessing: public reads trimmed at Q25 with fastp, clones called with MiXCR, in-frame beta chains kept. Every CDR3 protein is listed once, alongside the most common genes and DNA of its rows. These V and J calls derive from TCRdb rather than the authors' analysis. The sample contains under 400,000 distinct CDR3 sequences, around 12% of them found a single time. The ten most abundant clones make up more than 3% of the sample.

V is clipped by 6 bases and J by 3 bases, and the sequence between their germline boundaries is 14 bases long. Sequences SGHTA (CDR1) and FQGNSA (CDR2) are obtained from the germline V gene. Reading from cysteine to phenylalanine, the CDR3 counts 14 amino acids. The only DNA kept is the CDR3, 42 bases in frame from the first base. Per the publication, the treatment or condition label means: live attenuated yellow fever vaccine strain. A standard Ficoll-Paque protocol was used to isolate PBMCs from peripheral blood. Dynabeads CD4 and CD8 positive selection kits were used to isolate the CD4 and CD8 T-cell fractions. TriZol was used to extract RNA from bulk PBMCs, CD4 and CD8 fractions, and dextramer-positive and dextramer-negative fractions.

This chain joins TRBV7-2 to TRBJ2-5, with the D gene tentatively TRBD1 or TRBD2, based on 5 matching bases in each. This material consisted of CD4+ T cells sorted from PBMCs, taken 15 days after the yellow fever booster vaccination. This TCR derives from a man between 18 and 29 years old who received the YFV17D yellow fever vaccine. The DNA sequence reads TGTGCCAGCAGACCCGGTTGGGGGAAAGAGACCCAGTACTTC. Translated, this is CASRPGWGKETQYF.